The clone carrying this TCR beta chain was recorded at least ten times. The record originates from a study of human T cells and chemical hapten exposure. The time point here: healthy volunteer bleed at 6 weeks. Unfractionated whole blood was the source of the extracted total RNA. Trimming took 2 bases from V and 10 from J, leaving 18 bases between them. CDR3 length: 16 amino acids. One entry per CDR3 protein results from TCRdb running MiXCR on the RACE reads. The sample lists about 77,000 distinct CDR3 sequences; about 8.6% were seen once. The source of this sequence is a female donor in good health. Some clones in this sample may be carry-over from other donors' samples. The chain recombines TRBV12-3 or TRBV12-4 with TRBJ1-6, with D possibly matching TRBD1 (5 bases). Input material: whole blood. DNA for the CDR3: TGTGCCAGCAGTTTAAGGGGCATCGGCCAGGGATCACCCCTCCACTTT. Translation: CASSLRGIGQGSPLHF.